This TCR beta chain originates from a study of CD8+ T cells in alopecia areata. At the level of the study: Dosing with tofacitinib proceeded for 6 to 18 months, followed by 6 months off drug.

As regards this clone: Its antigen is currently unknown.

The study, taken as a whole, reports: Compared with normal scalp, lesional scalp had higher clonality and more expanded CD8+ clones.

CDR1 SEHNR and CDR2 FQNEAQ come from the germline V gene (reference sequence). This CDR3 has 13 residues. V trimming: 4 bases; J trimming: 7 bases; junction bases outside the gene matches: 7. Investigators isolated RNA and reverse transcribed it into cDNA to act as the sequencing template. Assay: immunoSEQ multiplex PCR; the TCRdb copy retains only in-frame clones and omits some. The table includes 140,000 to 150,000 clones, roughly 46% detected once. This sample comprised CD4+ T cells sorted from blood, obtained at week 0. The rearrangement links TRBV7-9 to TRBJ2-7, with 7 bases fitting TRBD2. The source of this sequence is a human donor with alopecia areata. CDR3 in amino acids: CASSSFSGGEQYF. CDR3 coding DNA: TGTGCCAGCAGCTCCTTCTCGGGGGGTGAGCAGTACTTC.